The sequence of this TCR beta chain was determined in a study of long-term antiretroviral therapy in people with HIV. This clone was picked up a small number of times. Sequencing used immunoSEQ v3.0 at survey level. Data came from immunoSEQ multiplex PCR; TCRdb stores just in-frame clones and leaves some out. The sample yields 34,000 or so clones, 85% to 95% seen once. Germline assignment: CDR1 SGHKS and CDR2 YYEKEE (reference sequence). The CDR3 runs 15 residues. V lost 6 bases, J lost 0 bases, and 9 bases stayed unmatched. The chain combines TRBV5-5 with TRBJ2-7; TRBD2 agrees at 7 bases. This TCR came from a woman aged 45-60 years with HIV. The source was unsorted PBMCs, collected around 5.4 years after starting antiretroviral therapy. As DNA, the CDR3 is TGTGCCAGCACCCTGGCGGGCGGGGGCTCCTACGAGCAGTACTTC. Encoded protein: CASTLAGGGSYEQYF.